This passage covers 9 T cell receptor beta chains from one sample sequenced in a study of technical replicates of blood from several donors. The table came from immunoSEQ multiplex PCR; TCRdb's copy has only in-frame clones and leaves some out. The sample consists of approximately 64,000 clones, around 87% of them appearing once. Sequencing used PBMCs. The receptors come from a human donor in good health. Some clones in this sample may be carry-over from other donors' samples.

The V and J genes are TRBV5-1 and TRBJ1-4; tentatively, D is TRBD1 (6 bases). The germline V gene has CDR1 SGHRS and CDR2 YFSETQ. The CDR3 length is 18 residues. Trimming took off 4 bases at V and 2 bases at J, with 21 bases between the two ends. This CDR3 reads CASSPRGGGIGTNEKLFF. The CDR3 DNA is TGCGCCAGCAGCCCGAGAGGGGGGGGCATCGGGACTAATGAAAAACTGTTTTTT.

V and J are TRBV4-1 and TRBJ2-7, with 9 bases that match TRBD2. Looked up from germline, CDR1 is MGHRA and CDR2 is YSYEKL. V lost 2 bases and J lost 4; bases outside the gene matches: 9. The CDR3 is 16 residues long. The CDR3 region is CASSQPLTSGRYEQYF. DNA of the CDR3: TGCGCCAGCAGCCAACCTCTCACTAGCGGGCGTTACGAGCAGTACTTC.

V usage is TRBV25-1 and J usage is TRBJ1-1, with D possibly matching TRBD1 (5 bases). The CDR3 has 16 residues. V shed 4 bases and J shed 6 bases, with 21 bases lying between them. Germline CDR1 reads MGHDK; CDR2 reads SYGVNS. Here the CDR3 reads CASSVLDPREGAEAFF. CDR3 nucleotide sequence: TGTGCCAGCAGTGTCCTGGACCCCAGGGAAGGGGCTGAAGCTTTCTTT.

V gene TRBV19 combines with J gene TRBJ2-1, with 7 bases identical to TRBD2. Per germline, CDR1 LNHDA and CDR2 SQIVND (reference sequence). V dropped 6 bases and J dropped 7; count of bases not matched to a gene: 15. The length of the CDR3 is 16 residues. This CDR3 is CASRPYLGGSLNEQFF. CDR3 nucleotide sequence: TGTGCCAGTAGGCCCTATTTGGGCGGGAGTTTGAATGAGCAGTTCTTC.

The chain couples TRBV14 to TRBJ1-2; a possible D gene is TRBD1 (6 bases). The germline gives CDR1 SGHDN, CDR2 FVKESK. This CDR3 is 12 amino acids long. Trimming left V 6 bases short and J 9 bases short, with 14 bases between. The chain's CDR3 is CASRLTGLSYTF. The CDR3 DNA sequence: TGTGCCAGCAGACTTACAGGGTTGAGCTACACCTTC.

This clone occurred once. The V call is TRBV7-9, the J call TRBJ2-1; no clear D. The ends were cut back, 1 base at V and 4 bases at J, with 17 bases in the middle. This CDR3 is built from 17 residues. CDR1 is SEHNR and CDR2 is FQNEAQ in the germline V gene (reference sequence). The DNA for the CDR3 is TGTGCCAGCAGCTTAGGTTGGAAGCGCAATCCGTACAATGAGCAGTTCTTC. This codes for CASSLGWKRNPYNEQFF.

The chain employs TRBV5-4 and TRBJ2-7, with 8 nucleotides matching TRBD1. The trim removed 3 bases at V and 4 bases at J, leaving 6 bases unmatched. Germline CDR1 is SGHNT and CDR2 is YYREEE (reference sequence). The CDR3 is 14 residues long. DNA for the CDR3: TGTGCCAGCAGCTCCCAGGGGGCCTTTTACGAGCAGTACTTC. It yields the protein CASSSQGAFYEQYF.

The CDR3 protein is CASSIIGGGKGHSYEQYF. The CDR3 nucleotides read TGTGCCAGTAGTATCATTGGAGGAGGTAAGGGACATTCCTACGAGCAGTACTTC. The chain combines TRBV19 with TRBJ2-7; the D gene is possibly TRBD1 (6 bases). CDR1 and CDR2 from the germline V gene are LNHDA and SQIVND (reference sequence). The CDR3 is made up of 18 amino acids. Deletions cut 3 bases from V and 1 base from J, with 22 bases between.

J is TRBJ2-5 and V is TRBV7-8; D gene uncertain. The V end lost 10 bases, the J end lost 4 bases, and 19 bases lay between the germline ends. The CDR3 sequence is 14 residues long. Germline V gives CDR1 SGHVS, CDR2 FQNEAQ. CDR3 coding DNA: TGTGCCACCTCCTCGTACTCCTTCGGAGAGACCCAGTACTTC. This gives the protein CATSSYSFGETQYF.